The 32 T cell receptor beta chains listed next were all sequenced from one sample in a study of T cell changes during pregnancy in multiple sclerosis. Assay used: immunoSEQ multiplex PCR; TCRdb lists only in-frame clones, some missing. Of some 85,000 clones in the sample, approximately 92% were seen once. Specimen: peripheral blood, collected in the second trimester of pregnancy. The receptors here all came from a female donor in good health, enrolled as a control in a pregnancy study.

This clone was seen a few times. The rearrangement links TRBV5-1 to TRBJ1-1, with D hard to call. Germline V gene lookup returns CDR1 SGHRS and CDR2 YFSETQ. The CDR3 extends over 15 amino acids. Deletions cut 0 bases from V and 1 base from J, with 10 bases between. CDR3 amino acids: CASSLVGSPNTEAFF. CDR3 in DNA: TGCGCCAGCAGCTTGGTCGGGAGTCCGAACACTGAAGCTTTCTTT.

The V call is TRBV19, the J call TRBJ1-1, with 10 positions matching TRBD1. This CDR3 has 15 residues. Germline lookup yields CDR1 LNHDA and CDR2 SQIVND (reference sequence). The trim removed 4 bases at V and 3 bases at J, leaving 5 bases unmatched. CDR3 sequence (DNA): TGTGCCAGTAGTAGCCCCGGGACAGGGGACACTGAAGCTTTCTTT. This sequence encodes CASSSPGTGDTEAFF. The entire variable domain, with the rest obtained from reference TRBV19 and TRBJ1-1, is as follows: DGGITQSPKYLFRKEGQNVTLSCEQNLNHDAMYWYRQDPGQGLRLIYYSQIVNDFQKGDIAEGYSVSREKKESFPLTVTSAQKNPTAFYLCASSSPGTGDTEAFFGQGTRLTVV.

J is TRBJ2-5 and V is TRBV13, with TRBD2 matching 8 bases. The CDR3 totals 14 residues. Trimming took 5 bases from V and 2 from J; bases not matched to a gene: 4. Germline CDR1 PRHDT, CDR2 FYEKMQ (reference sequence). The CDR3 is CASSRSGGQETQYF. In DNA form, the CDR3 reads TGTGCCAGCAGCCGCAGCGGGGGACAAGAGACCCAGTACTTC.

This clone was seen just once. In DNA, the CDR3 is TGCGCCAGCAGCCAGTGGAACGGGATGAACACTGAAGCTTTCTTT. It encodes CASSQWNGMNTEAFF. This chain joins TRBV4-1 and TRBJ1-1; no definite D call. The CDR3 loop spans 15 amino acids. V was pared by 3 bases and J by 0 bases, with 11 bases between. Germline CDR1 is MGHRA and CDR2 is YSYEKL.

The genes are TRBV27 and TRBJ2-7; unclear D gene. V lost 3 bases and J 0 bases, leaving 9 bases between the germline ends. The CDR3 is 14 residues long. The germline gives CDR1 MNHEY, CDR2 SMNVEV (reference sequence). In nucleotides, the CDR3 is TGTGCCAGCAGTTTCTCGGGTCACTCCTACGAGCAGTACTTC. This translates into CASSFSGHSYEQYF.

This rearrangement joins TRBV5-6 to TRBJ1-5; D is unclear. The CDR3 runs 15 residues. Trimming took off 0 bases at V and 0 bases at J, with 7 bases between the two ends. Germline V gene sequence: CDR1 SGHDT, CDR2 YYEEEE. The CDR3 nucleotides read TGTGCCAGCAGCTTGGGTTTCGTTAGCAATCAGCCCCAGCATTTT. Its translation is CASSLGFVSNQPQHF. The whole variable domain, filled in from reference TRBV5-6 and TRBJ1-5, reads DAGVTQSPTHLIKTRGQQVTLRCSPKSGHDTVSWYQQALGQGPQFIFQYYEEEERQRGNFPDRFSGHQFPNYSSELNVNALLLGDSALYLCASSLGFVSNQPQHFGDGTRLSIL.

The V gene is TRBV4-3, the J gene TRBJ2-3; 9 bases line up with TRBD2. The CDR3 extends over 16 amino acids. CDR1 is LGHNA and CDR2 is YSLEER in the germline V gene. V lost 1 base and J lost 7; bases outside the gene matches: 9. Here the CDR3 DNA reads TGCGCCAGCAGCCAAGCTCTCGGGACTAGCTCAAATACGCAGTATTTT. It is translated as CASSQALGTSSNTQYF.

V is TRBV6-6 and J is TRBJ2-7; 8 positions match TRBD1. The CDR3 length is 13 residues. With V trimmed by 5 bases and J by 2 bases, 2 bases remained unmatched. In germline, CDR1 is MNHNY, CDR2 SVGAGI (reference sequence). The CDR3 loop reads CASSRDRTYEQYF. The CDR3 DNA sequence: TGTGCCAGCAGTCGGGACAGGACCTACGAGCAGTACTTC.

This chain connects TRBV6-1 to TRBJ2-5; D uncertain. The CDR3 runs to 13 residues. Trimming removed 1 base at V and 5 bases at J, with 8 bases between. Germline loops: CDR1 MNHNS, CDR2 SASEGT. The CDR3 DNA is TGTGCCAGCAGTGAAGGTCTGAGGGAGACCCAGTACTTC. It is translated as CASSEGLRETQYF.

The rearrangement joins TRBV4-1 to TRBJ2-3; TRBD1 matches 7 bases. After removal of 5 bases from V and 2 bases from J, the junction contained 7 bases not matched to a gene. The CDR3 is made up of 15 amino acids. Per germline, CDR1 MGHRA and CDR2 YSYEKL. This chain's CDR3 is CASSSWDSHTDTQYF. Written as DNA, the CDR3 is TGCGCCAGCAGCTCCTGGGACAGCCACACAGATACGCAGTATTTT.

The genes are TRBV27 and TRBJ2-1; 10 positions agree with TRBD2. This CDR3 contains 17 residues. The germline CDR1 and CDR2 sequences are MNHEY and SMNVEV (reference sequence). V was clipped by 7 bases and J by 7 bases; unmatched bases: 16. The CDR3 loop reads CASNPRVGTSVLNEQFF. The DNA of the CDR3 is TGTGCCAGCAATCCGAGGGTCGGGACTAGCGTTCTGAATGAGCAGTTCTTC.

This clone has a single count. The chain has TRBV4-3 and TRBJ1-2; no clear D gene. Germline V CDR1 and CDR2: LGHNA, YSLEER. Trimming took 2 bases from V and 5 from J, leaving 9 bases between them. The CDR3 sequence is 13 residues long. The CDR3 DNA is TGCGCCAGCAGCCAAATAGGGAGTTATGGCTACACCTTC. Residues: CASSQIGSYGYTF.

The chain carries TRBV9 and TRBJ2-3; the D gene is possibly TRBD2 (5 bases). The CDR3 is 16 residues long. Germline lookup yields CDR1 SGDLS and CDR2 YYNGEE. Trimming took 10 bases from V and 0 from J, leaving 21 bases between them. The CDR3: CACARAEGSSTDTQYF. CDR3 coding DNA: TGTGCCTGCGCTCGGGCCGAGGGATCTAGCACAGATACGCAGTATTTT.

The CDR3 nucleotides are TGTGCCAGCAGCTCCGGACAGGCGACTGCTGATGGCTACACCTTC. This translates into CASSSGQATADGYTF. The chain recombines TRBV7-2 with TRBJ1-2; 7 bases fit TRBD1. This CDR3 spans 15 amino acids. The germline V gene encodes CDR1 SGHTA and CDR2 FQGNSA. Germline trimming cut 4 bases from V and 6 bases from J; bases unmatched to any gene: 11.

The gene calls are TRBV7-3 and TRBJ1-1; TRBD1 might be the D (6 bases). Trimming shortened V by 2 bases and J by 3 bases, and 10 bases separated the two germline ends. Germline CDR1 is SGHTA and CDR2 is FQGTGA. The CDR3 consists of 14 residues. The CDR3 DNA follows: TGTGCCAGCAGCTTATTGGGGGCAGACACTGAAGCTTTCTTT. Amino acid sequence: CASSLLGADTEAFF.

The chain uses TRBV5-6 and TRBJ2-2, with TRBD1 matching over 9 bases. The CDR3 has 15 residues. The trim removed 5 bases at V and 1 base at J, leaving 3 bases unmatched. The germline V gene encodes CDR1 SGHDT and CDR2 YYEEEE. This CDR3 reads CASRRTGVNTGELFF. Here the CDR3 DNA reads TGTGCCAGCAGACGGACAGGGGTGAACACCGGGGAGCTGTTTTTT.

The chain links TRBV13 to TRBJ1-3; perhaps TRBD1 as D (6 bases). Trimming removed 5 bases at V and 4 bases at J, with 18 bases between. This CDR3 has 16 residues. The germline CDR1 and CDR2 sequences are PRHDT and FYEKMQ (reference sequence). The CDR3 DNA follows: TGTGCCAGCAGCCCACAGGGCCCCACGGGAGGAAACACCATATATTTT. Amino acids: CASSPQGPTGGNTIYF. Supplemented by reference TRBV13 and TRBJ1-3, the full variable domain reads AAGVIQSPRHLIKEKRETATLKCYPIPRHDTVYWYQQGPGQDPQFLISFYEKMQSDKGSIPDRFSAQQFSDYHSELNMSSLELGDSALYFCASSPQGPTGGNTIYFGEGSWLTVV.

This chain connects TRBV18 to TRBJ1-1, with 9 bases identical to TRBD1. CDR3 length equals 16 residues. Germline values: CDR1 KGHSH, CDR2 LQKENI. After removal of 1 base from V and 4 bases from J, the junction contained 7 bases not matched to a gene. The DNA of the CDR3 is TGTGCCAGCTCACCACAGACAGGGGGAGGGTTCACTGAAGCTTTCTTT. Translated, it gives CASSPQTGGGFTEAFF.

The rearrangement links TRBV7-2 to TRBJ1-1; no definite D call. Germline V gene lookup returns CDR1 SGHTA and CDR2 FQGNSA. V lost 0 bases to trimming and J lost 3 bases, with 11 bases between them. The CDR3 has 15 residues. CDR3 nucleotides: TGTGCCAGCAGCTTAGCGCTCCGGGGAGACACTGAAGCTTTCTTT. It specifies CASSLALRGDTEAFF.

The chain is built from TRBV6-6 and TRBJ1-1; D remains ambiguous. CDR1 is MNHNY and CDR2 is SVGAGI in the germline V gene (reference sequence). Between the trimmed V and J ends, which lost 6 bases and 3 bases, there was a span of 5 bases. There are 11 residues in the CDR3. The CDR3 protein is CASRRDTEAFF. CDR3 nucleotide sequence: TGTGCCAGCAGGAGGGACACTGAAGCTTTCTTT.

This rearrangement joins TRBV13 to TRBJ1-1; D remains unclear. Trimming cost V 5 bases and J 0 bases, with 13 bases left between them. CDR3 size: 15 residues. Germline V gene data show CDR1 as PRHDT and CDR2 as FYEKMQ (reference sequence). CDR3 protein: CASSGRREVNTEAFF. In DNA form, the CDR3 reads TGTGCCAGCAGCGGTAGACGGGAGGTGAACACTGAAGCTTTCTTT.

In DNA form, the CDR3 reads TGTGCCAGTAGTATAGCCCCACAGGGGGCCCTAACCTACGAGCAGTACTTC. Its translation is CASSIAPQGALTYEQYF. The V and J genes are TRBV19 and TRBJ2-7; 9 nucleotides agree with TRBD1. Germline values: CDR1 LNHDA, CDR2 SQIVND (reference sequence). This CDR3 has 17 residues. V trimming: 1 base; J trimming: 2 bases; junction bases outside the gene matches: 9.

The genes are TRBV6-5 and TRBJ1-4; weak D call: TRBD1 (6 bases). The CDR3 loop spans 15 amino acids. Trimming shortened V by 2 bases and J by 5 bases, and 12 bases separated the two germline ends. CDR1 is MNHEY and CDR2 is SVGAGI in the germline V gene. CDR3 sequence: CASSYEGGTNEKLFF. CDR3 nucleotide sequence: TGTGCCAGCAGTTACGAGGGGGGGACCAATGAAAAACTGTTTTTT.

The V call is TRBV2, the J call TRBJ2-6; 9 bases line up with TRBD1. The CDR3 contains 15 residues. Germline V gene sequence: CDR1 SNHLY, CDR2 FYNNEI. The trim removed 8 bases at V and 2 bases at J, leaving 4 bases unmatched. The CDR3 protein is CASYRDRAGANVLTF. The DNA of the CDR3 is TGTGCCAGCTACAGGGACAGGGCTGGGGCCAACGTCCTGACTTTC.

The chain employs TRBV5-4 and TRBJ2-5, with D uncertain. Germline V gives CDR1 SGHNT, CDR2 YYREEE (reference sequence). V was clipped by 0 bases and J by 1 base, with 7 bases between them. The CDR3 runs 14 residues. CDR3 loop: CASSLARSQETQYF. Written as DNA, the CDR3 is TGTGCCAGCAGCTTGGCGCGGTCCCAAGAGACCCAGTACTTC.

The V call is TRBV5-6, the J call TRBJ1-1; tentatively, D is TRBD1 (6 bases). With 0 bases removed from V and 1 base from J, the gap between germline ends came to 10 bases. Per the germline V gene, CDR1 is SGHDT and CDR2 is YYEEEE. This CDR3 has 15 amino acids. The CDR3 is CASSLELDRNTEAFF. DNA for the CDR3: TGTGCCAGCAGCTTGGAACTGGACAGGAACACTGAAGCTTTCTTT. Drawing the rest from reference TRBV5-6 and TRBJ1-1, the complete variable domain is DAGVTQSPTHLIKTRGQQVTLRCSPKSGHDTVSWYQQALGQGPQFIFQYYEEEERQRGNFPDRFSGHQFPNYSSELNVNALLLGDSALYLCASSLELDRNTEAFFGQGTRLTVV.

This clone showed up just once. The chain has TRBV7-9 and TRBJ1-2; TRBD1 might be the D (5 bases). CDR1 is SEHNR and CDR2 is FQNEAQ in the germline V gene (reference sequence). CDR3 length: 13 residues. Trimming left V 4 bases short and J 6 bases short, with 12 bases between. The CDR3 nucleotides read TGTGCCAGCAGCTCCCTGACAGAGCATGGCTACACCTTC. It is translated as CASSSLTEHGYTF. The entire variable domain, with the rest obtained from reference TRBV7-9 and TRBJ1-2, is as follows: DTGVSQNPRHKITKRGQNVTFRCDPISEHNRLYWYRQTLGQGPEFLTYFQNEAQLEKSRLLSDRFSAERPKGSFSTLEIQRTEQGDSAMYLCASSSLTEHGYTFGSGTRLTVV.

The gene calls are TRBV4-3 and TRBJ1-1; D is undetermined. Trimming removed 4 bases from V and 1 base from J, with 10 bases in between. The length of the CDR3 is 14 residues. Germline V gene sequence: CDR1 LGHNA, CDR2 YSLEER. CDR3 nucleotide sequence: TGCGCCAGCAGCCTCTTGCGGGCGAACACTGAAGCTTTCTTT. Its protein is CASSLLRANTEAFF.

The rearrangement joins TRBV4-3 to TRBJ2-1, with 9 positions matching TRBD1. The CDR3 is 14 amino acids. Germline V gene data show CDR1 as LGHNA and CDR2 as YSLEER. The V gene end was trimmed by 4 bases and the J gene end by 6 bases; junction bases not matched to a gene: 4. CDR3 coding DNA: TGCGCCAGCAGCCCCGGGACAGGGACCAATGAGCAGTTCTTC. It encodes CASSPGTGTNEQFF.

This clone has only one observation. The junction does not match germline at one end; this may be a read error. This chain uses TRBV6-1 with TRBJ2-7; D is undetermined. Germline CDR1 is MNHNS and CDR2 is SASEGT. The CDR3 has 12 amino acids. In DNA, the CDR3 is TGTGCCAGCAGGGATGGCAACTACGAACAGTACTTC. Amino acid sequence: CASRDGNYEQYF.

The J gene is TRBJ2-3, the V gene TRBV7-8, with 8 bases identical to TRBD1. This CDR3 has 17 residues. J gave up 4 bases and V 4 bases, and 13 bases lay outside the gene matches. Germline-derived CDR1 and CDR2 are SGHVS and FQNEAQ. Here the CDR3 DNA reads TGTGCCAGCAGCTCCCTCGGAGACAGGGGTTTTTCAGATACGCAGTATTTT. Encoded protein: CASSSLGDRGFSDTQYF. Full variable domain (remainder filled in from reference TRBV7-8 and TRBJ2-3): GAGVSQSPRYKVAKRGQDVALRCDPISGHVSLFWYQQALGQGPEFLTYFQNEAQLDKSGLPSDRFFAERPEGSVSTLKIQRTQQEDSAVYLCASSSLGDRGFSDTQYFGPGTRLTVL.

For the CDR3, the DNA is TGCGCCAGCAGCCAGGAGACAGGTTTAGGGTGGGCTTTCTTT. Its protein is CASSQETGLGWAFF. The genes are TRBV4-3 and TRBJ1-1, with TRBD1 as a possible D gene (6 bases). This CDR3 comprises 14 residues. The germline gives CDR1 LGHNA, CDR2 YSLEER. With 3 bases removed from V and 11 bases from J, the gap between germline ends came to 19 bases.